Each of the 23 T cell receptor beta chains below was sequenced from the same sample in a study of shared T cell receptors in the human thymus (dated by TCRdb to the early 2020s). Libraries came from the immunoSEQ multiplex PCR assay. TCRdb re-hosts the immuneACCESS table, in-frame sequences only. Its copies lack some clones; in the studies checked, an unresolved V gene accounts for under half of them, and the cause for the rest is not known. The sample contains 65,000 to 70,000 clones, roughly 96% of them found a single time. The top ten constitute approximately 0.03% of the sample. Sequenced input: thymocytes. These receptors all stem from a human donor.

The chain carries TRBV27 and TRBJ2-1; D unresolved. V was shortened by 1 base and J by 9 bases, with 10 bases between the two germline ends. Germline lookup yields CDR1 MNHEY and CDR2 SMNVEV (reference sequence). This CDR3 region has 13 residues. The CDR3 here is CASSLLYGFEQFF. The CDR3 DNA reads TGTGCCAGCAGTTTATTGTACGGGTTTGAGCAGTTCTTC.

This clone has only one observation. V usage is TRBV10-3 and J usage is TRBJ1-4; TRBD1 aligns across 10 bases. The CDR3 totals 19 residues. Germline V CDR1 and CDR2: ENHRY, SYGVKD. With V trimmed by 2 bases and J by 13 bases, 22 bases remained unmatched. The CDR3 DNA sequence: TGTGCCATCAGTGAGCCGGACGATGAGAAAGGACAGGGGGGACCTGGACTGTTTTTT. It specifies CAISEPDDEKGQGGPGLFF.

This rearrangement joins TRBV7-9 to TRBJ2-1, with D unclear. V gave up 4 bases and J gave up 5 bases, with 12 bases separating them. CDR1 and CDR2 from the germline V gene are SEHNR and FQNEAQ (reference sequence). CDR3 length equals 14 residues. CDR3 sequence reads: CASSSPGPHNEQFF. CDR3 bases: TGTGCCAGCAGCTCCCCCGGGCCCCACAATGAGCAGTTCTTC.

This chain links TRBV14 with TRBJ2-2; 7 bases map to TRBD2. This CDR3 is built from 15 residues. After removal of 3 bases from V and 3 bases from J, the junction contained 4 bases not matched to a gene. Germline CDR1 reads SGHDN; CDR2 reads FVKESK. For the CDR3, the DNA is TGTGCCAGCAGCCATAGACTAGCTTACACCGGGGAGCTGTTTTTT. Protein product: CASSHRLAYTGELFF.

The J gene is TRBJ2-3, the V gene TRBV7-3; 8 bases line up with TRBD2. Germline assignment: CDR1 SGHTA and CDR2 FQGTGA. The CDR3 sequence is 19 residues long. J was trimmed by 2 bases and V by 2 bases; bases with no gene match: 15. CDR3 DNA sequence: TGTGCCAGCAGCTTATTCCCCCGGGACCGGGGGGGAACCACAGATACGCAGTATTTT. It translates to CASSLFPRDRGGTTDTQYF.

The DNA for the CDR3 is TGTGCTAGTGGCCCGGGGGGGCTGGAATGCAATGAGCAGTTCTTC. Protein: CASGPGGLECNEQFF. The rearrangement joins TRBV12-5 to TRBJ2-1; 8 nucleotides agree with TRBD2. This CDR3 comprises 15 residues. Germline loops: CDR1 LGHNT, CDR2 FRNRAP. After removal of 6 bases from V and 6 bases from J, the junction contained 10 bases not matched to a gene. The whole variable domain, filled in from reference TRBV12-5 and TRBJ2-1, reads DARVTQTPRHKVTEMGQEVTMRCQPILGHNTVFWYRQTMMQGLELLAYFRNRAPLDDSGMPKDRFSAEMPDATLATLKIQPSEPRDSAVYFCASGPGGLECNEQFFGPGTRLTVL.

The V call is TRBV5-1, the J call TRBJ1-1; D is uncertain. The CDR3 runs to 17 residues. Germline V gene lookup returns CDR1 SGHRS and CDR2 YFSETQ. Trimming removed 1 base from V and 1 base from J, with 17 bases in between. This chain's CDR3 is CASSLRRGPMWNTEAFF. CDR3 sequence (DNA): TGCGCCAGCAGCTTGCGACGAGGCCCTATGTGGAACACTGAAGCTTTCTTT.

V and J are TRBV7-9 and TRBJ2-6; D is ambiguous. There are 16 residues in the CDR3. The V gene's germline CDR1 is SEHNR and CDR2 FQNEAQ (reference sequence). Trimming shortened V by 4 bases and J by 1 base, and 11 bases separated the two germline ends. The CDR3 protein is CASSSQVASGANVLTF. The CDR3 coding sequence is TGTGCCAGCAGCTCCCAGGTGGCTTCTGGGGCCAACGTCCTGACTTTC. Full variable domain (missing parts from reference TRBV7-9 and TRBJ2-6): DTGVSQNPRHKITKRGQNVTFRCDPISEHNRLYWYRQTLGQGPEFLTYFQNEAQLEKSRLLSDRFSAERPKGSFSTLEIQRTEQGDSAMYLCASSSQVASGANVLTFGAGSRLTVL.

V is TRBV4-3 and J is TRBJ1-1, with D unclear. Germline loops: CDR1 LGHNA, CDR2 YSLEER. Trimming took 1 base from V and 1 from J, leaving 10 bases between them. This CDR3 has 15 residues. CDR3 sequence (DNA): TGCGCCAGCAGCCAAGTGGGCCAGCCGAACACTGAAGCTTTCTTT. Its protein product is CASSQVGQPNTEAFF.

This chain joins TRBV5-6 and TRBJ2-3; 10 bases map to TRBD2. The CDR3 extends over 15 amino acids. V lost 3 bases to trimming and J lost 9 bases; unmatched junction nucleotides: 10. Germline V lookup: CDR1 SGHDT, CDR2 YYEEEE. CDR3 sequence reads: CASSSGTSVGTTQYF. The CDR3 DNA reads as TGTGCCAGCAGCTCCGGGACTAGCGTGGGGACCACGCAGTATTTT.

The chain is built from TRBV21-1 and TRBJ1-2. TRBV21-1 is flagged as a pseudogene. The CDR3 consists of 11 residues. The CDR3 DNA sequence: TGTGCCAGCGAAATAACGTCCCTGAGAACCTTC. Protein sequence: CASEITSLRTF.

The CDR3 loop reads CASSLKGLAGGQLYNEQFF. CDR3 in DNA: TGCGCCAGCAGCTTGAAGGGTCTAGCGGGGGGCCAACTATACAATGAGCAGTTCTTC. The chain couples TRBV5-1 to TRBJ2-1, with 11 bases aligning to TRBD2. Trimming cost V 1 base and J 4 bases; bases outside gene matches: 13. Germline V CDR1 and CDR2: SGHRS, YFSETQ. This CDR3 has 19 residues.

This clone was seen once. This chain links TRBV5-6 with TRBJ1-6; a possible D gene is TRBD1 (6 bases). Germline assignment: CDR1 SGHDT and CDR2 YYEEEE. This CDR3 is 15 amino acids long. V lost 3 bases, J lost 6 bases, and 13 bases lay in between. The CDR3 here is CASSSRGASNSPLHF. Written as DNA, the CDR3 is TGTGCCAGCAGCTCGCGGGGGGCTTCTAATTCACCCCTCCACTTT.

The rearrangement joins TRBV6-5 to TRBJ1-5; no clear D gene. V lost 6 bases to trimming and J lost 3 bases, with 6 bases between them. The CDR3 consists of 12 residues. Germline CDR1 and CDR2: MNHEY and SVGAGI. This CDR3 is CASRFFNQPQHF. The CDR3, as DNA: TGTGCCAGCAGGTTCTTCAATCAGCCCCAGCATTTT.

The chain has TRBV10-3 and TRBJ2-1, with D possibly matching TRBD2 (6 bases). Germline values: CDR1 ENHRY, CDR2 SYGVKD. Trimming took off 6 bases at V and 4 bases at J, with 16 bases between the two ends. CDR3 length: 15 amino acids. The CDR3 region is CAISLRRVRYNEQFF. CDR3 nucleotides: TGTGCCATCAGCCTCCGGAGGGTTCGGTACAATGAGCAGTTCTTC.

The gene calls are TRBV4-2 and TRBJ2-7, with D possibly called TRBD1 or TRBD2 (5 bases each). The germline V gene encodes CDR1 LGHNA and CDR2 YNFKEQ. V was pared by 0 bases and J by 3 bases, with 24 bases between. CDR3 length: 19 residues. CDR3 protein: CASSQDVLISGTADYEQYF. CDR3 nucleotide sequence: TGTGCCAGCAGCCAAGATGTCCTTATCTCAGGGACGGCGGACTACGAGCAGTACTTC.

The chain carries TRBV27 and TRBJ2-3, with 9 bases aligning to TRBD2. V trimming: 5 bases; J trimming: 9 bases; junction bases outside the gene matches: 6. From germline, CDR1 is MNHEY and CDR2 SMNVEV (reference sequence). The CDR3 is made up of 13 amino acids. CDR3 region: CASSRAGGQTQYF. CDR3 sequence (DNA): TGTGCCAGCAGTCGGGCGGGGGGGCAAACGCAGTATTTT.

This clone was observed a single time. The chain carries TRBV7-6 and TRBJ2-5; D tentatively reads TRBD1 or TRBD2 (5 bases each). Trimming removed 5 bases at V and 7 bases at J, with 26 bases between. CDR1 SGHVS and CDR2 FNYEAQ come from the germline V gene. There are 17 residues in the CDR3. The CDR3, as DNA: TGTGCCAGCAGCGCTGTCAGAGCCCCCGGGACGAGATGGACCCAGTACTTC. Translation gives CASSAVRAPGTRWTQYF.

J is TRBJ2-7 and V is TRBV15; possible D gene TRBD1, 5 bases. The V and J ends lost 0 bases and 4 bases respectively, with 16 bases between them. Germline CDR1 reads LNHNV; CDR2 reads YYDKDF (reference sequence). This CDR3 comprises 16 residues. This CDR3 reads CATSRDEGRVVYEQYF. The CDR3 DNA reads TGTGCCACCAGCAGAGATGAAGGCAGGGTAGTGTACGAGCAGTACTTC.

V and J are TRBV5-1 and TRBJ2-1, with 9 bases identical to TRBD2. Germline CDR1 is SGHRS and CDR2 is YFSETQ. This CDR3 region has 14 residues. The V and J ends lost 4 bases and 4 bases, in that order; junction bases with no gene match: 3. In DNA, the CDR3 is TGCGCCAGCAGCGCGGGAGGGGTATACAATGAGCAGTTCTTC. It specifies CASSAGGVYNEQFF.

J is TRBJ2-1 and V is TRBV2, with 8 nucleotides matching TRBD1. There are 20 residues in the CDR3. V dropped 8 bases and J dropped 2; count of bases not matched to a gene: 23. The germline V gene encodes CDR1 SNHLY and CDR2 FYNNEI. In DNA form, the CDR3 reads TGTGCCAGCTACAAAATTAGCCCCCAGGGGGCGCAGGGACCCTACAATGAGCAGTTCTTC. It specifies CASYKISPQGAQGPYNEQFF.

J is TRBJ1-1 and V is TRBV19; D might be TRBD1 (6 bases). Germline values: CDR1 LNHDA, CDR2 SQIVND (reference sequence). The CDR3 has 14 amino acids. Trimming took off 7 bases at V and 6 bases at J, with 18 bases between the two ends. The CDR3 loop is CASNRRTVPPEAFF. The CDR3 coding sequence is TGTGCCAGTAATCGGAGGACAGTCCCACCTGAAGCTTTCTTT.

CDR3 DNA: TGTGCCAGCAGTCGCGATCCGGCCGGGGAGCTGTTTTTT. Protein: CASSRDPAGELFF. This chain links TRBV7-3 with TRBJ2-2, with D unclear. CDR3 length equals 13 residues. The germline gives CDR1 SGHTA, CDR2 FQGTGA. V was trimmed by 6 bases and J by 6 bases, leaving 11 bases between them.